These T cell receptor beta chains were read from a single sample in a study of identical twins. One entry per CDR3 protein, called by TCRdb with MiXCR from the 5' RACE reads. The sample carries 700,000 or so distinct CDR3 sequences, 8% to 9% recorded once. These data also formed part of another study, on yellow fever vaccine responses in identical twins.

Material: PBMCs. The receptors were gathered from a woman aged 18-29 years in good health. Each CDR3 is given with its conserved first and last residue. Each record gives: D gene, J gene, clone size, V gene, CDR3 protein, CDR3 DNA. D genes are given only for firm matches. A clone size is listed for some rows: how often the clone was seen (once, few, many), or a class if it is expanded.

d_gene: TRBD2; j_gene: TRBJ2-1; abundance: few; v_gene: TRBV7-3; CDR3aa: CASSLTTLAGAYNEQFF; CDR3nt: TGTGCCAGCAGCTTAACGACTCTAGCGGGGGCCTACAATGAGCAGTTCTTC
d_gene: TRBD2; j_gene: TRBJ2-7; abundance: few; v_gene: TRBV12-3/TRBV12-4; CDR3aa: CASSSGLATVHEQYF; CDR3nt: TGTGCCAGCAGTTCGGGACTAGCGACGGTACACGAGCAGTACTTC
d_gene: TRBD1; j_gene: TRBJ2-5; abundance: many; v_gene: TRBV28; CDR3aa: CASSGQGPETQYF; CDR3nt: TGTGCCAGCAGTGGACAGGGCCCAGAGACCCAGTACTTC
d_gene: TRBD1; j_gene: TRBJ1-2; abundance: -; v_gene: TRBV12-3/TRBV12-4; CDR3aa: CASSRSGTGVAGGYTF; CDR3nt: TGTGCCAGCAGCCGATCCGGGACAGGGGTGGCGGGTGGCTACACCTTC
d_gene: -; j_gene: TRBJ2-1; abundance: few; v_gene: TRBV21-1; CDR3aa: CASSKSRIPYNEQFF; CDR3nt: TGTGCCAGCAGCAAATCGAGAATTCCCTACAATGAGCAGTTCTTC
d_gene: -; j_gene: TRBJ2-7; abundance: many; v_gene: TRBV6-5; CDR3aa: CASSYSYGESYEQYF; CDR3nt: TGTGCCAGCAGTTACTCGTACGGGGAATCCTACGAGCAGTACTTC
d_gene: -; j_gene: TRBJ1-6; abundance: -; v_gene: TRBV20-1; CDR3aa: CSARDWAQPLDSPLHF; CDR3nt: TGCAGTGCTAGAGATTGGGCCCAGCCACTGGATTCACCCCTCCACTTT
d_gene: TRBD2; j_gene: TRBJ2-2; abundance: few; v_gene: TRBV4-2; CDR3aa: CASSQDTSGGAGELFF; CDR3nt: TGTGCCAGCAGCCAAGATACTAGCGGGGGGGCCGGGGAGCTGTTTTTT
d_gene: -; j_gene: TRBJ1-6; abundance: -; v_gene: TRBV4-1; CDR3aa: CASSLPGPGNSPLHF; CDR3nt: TGCGCCAGCAGCCTCCCGGGTCCAGGGAATTCACCCCTCCACTTT
d_gene: TRBD1; j_gene: TRBJ2-2; abundance: few; v_gene: TRBV19; CDR3aa: CASSRTGGADTGELFF; CDR3nt: TGTGCCAGTAGTAGGACAGGGGGCGCCGACACCGGGGAGCTGTTTTTT
d_gene: -; j_gene: TRBJ1-5; abundance: -; v_gene: TRBV27; CDR3aa: CASGLGRNNQPQHF; CDR3nt: TGTGCCAGCGGGTTGGGACGGAACAATCAGCCCCAGCATTTT
d_gene: -; j_gene: TRBJ2-1; abundance: -; v_gene: TRBV6-5; CDR3aa: CASSYTQGWNEQFF; CDR3nt: TGTGCCAGCAGTTACACACAAGGTTGGAATGAGCAGTTCTTC
d_gene: TRBD1; j_gene: TRBJ2-7; abundance: -; v_gene: TRBV14; CDR3aa: CASSQPGQGREQYF; CDR3nt: TGTGCCAGCAGCCAACCGGGACAGGGTCGCGAGCAGTACTTC
d_gene: -; j_gene: TRBJ2-1; abundance: many; v_gene: TRBV2; CDR3aa: CASSETAGQYNEQFF; CDR3nt: TGTGCCAGCAGCGAAACTGCCGGACAGTACAATGAGCAGTTCTTC
d_gene: -; j_gene: TRBJ1-4; abundance: -; v_gene: TRBV12-3/TRBV12-4; CDR3aa: CASSPGGSAGEKLFF; CDR3nt: TGTGCCAGCAGCCCCGGGGGATCGGCGGGTGAAAAACTGTTTTTT
d_gene: -; j_gene: TRBJ2-7; abundance: -; v_gene: TRBV5-1; CDR3aa: CASSFTTSTYEQYF; CDR3nt: TGCGCCAGCAGCTTTACCACCTCCACTTACGAGCAGTACTTC
d_gene: TRBD2; j_gene: TRBJ2-2; abundance: -; v_gene: TRBV7-2; CDR3aa: CASSLARSGRLYGELFF; CDR3nt: TGTGCCAGCAGCTTAGCGCGTAGCGGGAGGCTCTACGGGGAGCTGTTTTTT
d_gene: -; j_gene: TRBJ2-3; abundance: few; v_gene: TRBV14; CDR3aa: CASSQEQGPQYF; CDR3nt: TGTGCCAGCAGCCAAGAACAGGGTCCGCAGTATTTT
d_gene: -; j_gene: TRBJ2-6; abundance: -; v_gene: TRBV18; CDR3aa: CASSPSVGDSGANVLTF; CDR3nt: TGTGCCAGCTCACCTTCAGTAGGTGACTCTGGGGCCAACGTCCTGACTTTC
d_gene: TRBD1; j_gene: TRBJ2-7; abundance: few; v_gene: TRBV5-1; CDR3aa: CASSLVGGTGDEQYF; CDR3nt: TGCGCCAGCAGCTTGGTAGGCGGGACAGGGGACGAGCAGTACTTC
d_gene: -; j_gene: TRBJ2-7; abundance: -; v_gene: TRBV29-1; CDR3aa: CSVVWGSEQYF; CDR3nt: TGCAGCGTTGTCTGGGGGAGCGAGCAGTACTTC
d_gene: TRBD2; j_gene: TRBJ2-7; abundance: few; v_gene: TRBV28; CDR3aa: CASRASGTYEQYF; CDR3nt: TGTGCCAGCAGGGCTAGCGGCACCTACGAGCAGTACTTC
d_gene: -; j_gene: TRBJ1-2; abundance: many; v_gene: TRBV7-2; CDR3aa: CASSLAGTTGNIGYGYTF; CDR3nt: TGTGCCAGCAGCTTAGCGGGGACTACAGGGAACATAGGTTATGGCTACACCTTC
d_gene: TRBD2; j_gene: TRBJ2-1; abundance: -; v_gene: TRBV29-1; CDR3aa: CSGGGVSYNEQFF; CDR3nt: TGCAGCGGCGGGGGGGTATCATACAATGAGCAGTTCTTC
d_gene: -; j_gene: TRBJ2-7; abundance: few; v_gene: TRBV24-1; CDR3aa: CATSDFVSGEQYF; CDR3nt: TGTGCCACCAGTGATTTTGTGTCAGGCGAGCAGTACTTC
d_gene: TRBD1; j_gene: TRBJ2-7; abundance: -; v_gene: TRBV4-2; CDR3aa: CASSPGQGRLEQYF; CDR3nt: TGTGCCAGCAGCCCGGGACAGGGAAGGTTGGAGCAGTACTTC
d_gene: -; j_gene: TRBJ1-3; abundance: many; v_gene: TRBV14; CDR3aa: CASSREISGNTIYF; CDR3nt: TGTGCCAGCAGCCGGGAGATCTCTGGAAACACCATATATTTT
d_gene: TRBD2; j_gene: TRBJ2-1; abundance: many; v_gene: TRBV29-1; CDR3aa: CSVEGLAGGPSYNEQFF; CDR3nt: TGCAGCGTTGAAGGACTAGCGGGGGGGCCCTCCTACAATGAGCAGTTCTTC
d_gene: -; j_gene: TRBJ1-1; abundance: few; v_gene: TRBV21-1; CDR3aa: CARGDREDTEAFF; CDR3nt: TGTGCCAGGGGAGACAGGGAGGACACTGAAGCTTTCTTT
d_gene: TRBD1; j_gene: TRBJ2-3; abundance: many; v_gene: TRBV27; CDR3aa: CASSLRQGGPDTQYF; CDR3nt: TGTGCCAGCAGTTTAAGACAGGGCGGTCCAGATACGCAGTATTTT
d_gene: -; j_gene: TRBJ2-5; abundance: -; v_gene: TRBV12-3/TRBV12-4; CDR3aa: CASMTGLGTQYF; CDR3nt: TGTGCCAGCATGACCGGGCTGGGGACCCAGTACTTC
d_gene: TRBD2; j_gene: TRBJ2-1; abundance: many; v_gene: TRBV12-3/TRBV12-4; CDR3aa: CASRIAGGVLNEQFF; CDR3nt: TGTGCCAGCAGAATAGCGGGAGGAGTGTTAAATGAGCAGTTCTTC
d_gene: -; j_gene: TRBJ1-6; abundance: -; v_gene: TRBV20-1; CDR3aa: CSARARSGSPGPLHF; CDR3nt: TGCAGTGCTAGAGCCAGGAGCGGTAGTCCAGGGCCCCTCCACTTT
d_gene: TRBD1; j_gene: TRBJ2-3; abundance: many; v_gene: TRBV6-1; CDR3aa: CASSAGQGRTDTQYF; CDR3nt: TGTGCCAGCAGTGCGGGACAGGGTAGGACAGATACGCAGTATTTT
d_gene: TRBD2; j_gene: TRBJ2-2; abundance: -; v_gene: TRBV3-1; CDR3aa: CASSQDLAGAPGELFF; CDR3nt: TGTGCCAGCAGCCAAGATTTAGCGGGAGCCCCCGGGGAGCTGTTTTTT
d_gene: TRBD2; j_gene: TRBJ2-3; abundance: many; v_gene: TRBV24-1; CDR3aa: CATEAGGPTDTQYF; CDR3nt: TGTGCCACCGAAGCGGGGGGGCCGACAGATACGCAGTATTTT
d_gene: TRBD1; j_gene: TRBJ2-7; abundance: few; v_gene: TRBV27; CDR3aa: CASSSLTQGTYEQYF; CDR3nt: TGTGCCAGCAGCTCCTTGACACAGGGGACCTACGAGCAGTACTTC
d_gene: -; j_gene: TRBJ2-4; abundance: few; v_gene: TRBV28; CDR3aa: CASSLSKGPIQYF; CDR3nt: TGTGCCAGCAGTTTAAGTAAAGGTCCCATTCAGTACTTC
d_gene: -; j_gene: TRBJ2-7; abundance: many; v_gene: TRBV9; CDR3aa: CASSRRGTSVLGEQYF; CDR3nt: TGTGCCAGCAGCAGGAGGGGGACGTCGGTTTTGGGCGAGCAGTACTTC
d_gene: -; j_gene: TRBJ2-1; abundance: many; v_gene: TRBV5-1; CDR3aa: CASSLEGSNEQFF; CDR3nt: TGCGCCAGCAGCTTGGAGGGTAGCAATGAGCAGTTCTTC
d_gene: -; j_gene: TRBJ1-2; abundance: many; v_gene: TRBV20-1; CDR3aa: CSANYYTF; CDR3nt: TGCAGTGCAAATTACTACACCTTC
d_gene: -; j_gene: TRBJ2-4; abundance: -; v_gene: TRBV5-6; CDR3aa: CASNRRTAAKNIQYF; CDR3nt: TGTGCCAGCAACCGCAGGACAGCGGCCAAAAACATTCAGTACTTC
d_gene: TRBD2; j_gene: TRBJ2-3; abundance: -; v_gene: TRBV2; CDR3aa: CASSELAGATDTQYF; CDR3nt: TGTGCCAGCAGTGAGCTAGCGGGAGCGACAGATACGCAGTATTTT
d_gene: -; j_gene: TRBJ1-6; abundance: many; v_gene: TRBV5-1; CDR3aa: CASSLADGGNSPLHF; CDR3nt: TGCGCCAGCAGCTTGGCGGACGGAGGGAATTCACCCCTCCACTTT